The 8 T cell receptor beta chains in this list originate from one sample, sequenced in a study of T cells in Graves' hyperthyroidism and ophthalmopathy. Amplification targeted TCR beta CDR3 regions from RNA transcripts. HTBI primers were used for first-round RT-PCR of the TCR CDR3. TCRdb itself ran the multiplex PCR reads through MiXCR, one entry per CDR3 protein. The repertoire has about 600,000 distinct CDR3 sequences, approximately 14% of them found once; the top ten carry roughly 7%. Sequencing was carried out using blood. The receptors were gathered from a woman between 18 and 29 years old with Graves' ophthalmopathy.

The table lists this clonotype with many counts. The chain carries TRBV5-6 and TRBJ2-7, with 7 bases aligning to TRBD1. Germline CDR1 and CDR2: SGHDT and YYEEEE. The CDR3 runs to 15 residues. The V gene end was trimmed by 4 bases and the J gene end by 0 bases; junction bases not matched to a gene: 7. CDR3 in amino acids: CASSTGTVNSYEQYF. The CDR3 region has the DNA TGTGCCAGCAGCACCGGGACAGTAAACTCCTACGAGCAGTACTTC.

Ten or more counts support this clonotype. CDR3 coding DNA: TGTGCCAGCAGCTTATCGTCGTTCCGGGACAGGGTCGCCTACGAGCAGTACTTC. Translation: CASSLSSFRDRVAYEQYF. The rearrangement joins TRBV7-8 to TRBJ2-7; 9 nucleotides match TRBD1. Germline V gene sequence: CDR1 SGHVS, CDR2 FQNEAQ. V trimming: 2 bases; J trimming: 2 bases; junction bases outside the gene matches: 13. The CDR3 is 18 residues long.

This clonotype was detected ten times or more. The V gene is TRBV5-1, the J gene TRBJ2-1; 11 nucleotides align to TRBD2. Trimming removed 2 bases from V and 9 bases from J; junction bases left unmatched: 10. The CDR3 length is 16 residues. Germline CDR1 SGHRS, CDR2 YFSETQ. The CDR3 loop reads CASSLTGTSGVSEQFF. The CDR3 DNA reads TGCGCCAGCAGCTTAACCGGGACTAGCGGAGTGAGTGAGCAGTTCTTC.

This clonotype was recorded many times. The V and J genes are TRBV7-8 and TRBJ2-1; 16 nucleotides agree with TRBD2. V gave up 5 bases and J gave up 9 bases; unmatched junction bases: 4. This CDR3 contains 15 residues. From germline, CDR1 is SGHVS and CDR2 FQNEAQ. CDR3 in amino acids: CASSGTSGRAGEQFF. For the CDR3, the DNA is TGTGCCAGCAGCGGGACTAGCGGGAGGGCCGGTGAGCAGTTCTTC.

This clonotype was recorded a few times. The rearrangement uses TRBV19 and TRBJ2-1, with TRBD2 matching over 9 bases. Germline CDR1 reads LNHDA; CDR2 reads SQIVND (reference sequence). The ends lost 5 bases at V and 8 bases at J; junction bases unmatched: 31. The CDR3 totals 22 residues. The CDR3 loop reads CASSYRLAVHPENEQPPDEQFF. As DNA, the CDR3 is TGTGCCAGTAGTTACCGACTAGCGGTTCACCCGGAGAATGAGCAGCCGCCTGATGAGCAGTTCTTC.

The table lists this clonotype with many counts. V and J are TRBV28 and TRBJ2-7; 8 bases fit TRBD2. There are 17 residues in the CDR3. V lost 6 bases, J lost 5 bases, and 18 bases stayed unmatched. The germline V gene has CDR1 MDHEN and CDR2 SYDVKM. CDR3 amino acids: CASRFSPLRGRYHEQYF. Here the CDR3 DNA reads TGTGCCAGCAGATTTAGCCCCCTACGCGGGAGGTACCACGAGCAGTACTTC.

This clonotype was detected ten times or more. The CDR3 sequence: CASSRLDRADNEQFF. DNA of the CDR3: TGTGCCAGCAGCCGACTGGACAGGGCGGACAATGAGCAGTTCTTC. This chain joins TRBV27 and TRBJ2-1, with TRBD1 matching 8 bases. CDR1 and CDR2 (germline): MNHEY, SMNVEV (reference sequence). Trimming removed 6 bases from V and 5 bases from J; junction bases left unmatched: 9. The CDR3 spans 15 residues.

V and J are TRBV12-3 or TRBV12-4 and TRBJ2-7; 9 bases match TRBD2. The CDR3 is 16 amino acids. Losses at the gene ends were 6 bases for V and 4 bases for J; bases not matched to a gene: 13. The DNA for the CDR3 is TGTGCCAGCAGACCCAGAGCGGGAGGAGGGCCTTACGAGCAGTACTTC. It translates to CASRPRAGGGPYEQYF.